A single T cell receptor (beta chain) is shown here with its context. Antigen specificity is unknown. Noted treatment: oral pan-JAK inhibitor, 5-10 mg twice daily. The data stem from a study of CD8+ T cells in alopecia areata. Study-level information: The drug, oral tofacitinib, was given to treated patients at 5 to 10 mg twice daily. Study-wide results and limits: The study found higher clonality in lesional than normal scalp, especially in alopecia totalis/universalis. Although TCR sharing was seen in mice, sharing across patients was less clear, possibly for HLA-related reasons.

Unmatched junction bases numbered 3, after V lost 2 bases and J lost 5 bases. The CDR3 covers 15 residues. The V gene's germline CDR1 is MNHEY and CDR2 SMNVEV (reference sequence). In each case, RNA was isolated and then reverse transcribed into cDNA as the sequencing template. Measured with immunoSEQ multiplex PCR; TCRdb has only the in-frame clones, and not every one. The sample includes around 200,000 clones, 64% of them seen just once. The TCR was taken from a human donor with alopecia areata. Source: CD4+ T cells sorted from blood, taken at week 4, from a patient treated with tofacitinib. The chain links TRBV27 to TRBJ1-4, with TRBD1 matching 9 bases. CDR3 sequence: CASSLGDRENEKLFF. The DNA for the CDR3 is TGTGCCAGCAGTTTAGGGGACAGGGAGAATGAAAAACTGTTTTTT.